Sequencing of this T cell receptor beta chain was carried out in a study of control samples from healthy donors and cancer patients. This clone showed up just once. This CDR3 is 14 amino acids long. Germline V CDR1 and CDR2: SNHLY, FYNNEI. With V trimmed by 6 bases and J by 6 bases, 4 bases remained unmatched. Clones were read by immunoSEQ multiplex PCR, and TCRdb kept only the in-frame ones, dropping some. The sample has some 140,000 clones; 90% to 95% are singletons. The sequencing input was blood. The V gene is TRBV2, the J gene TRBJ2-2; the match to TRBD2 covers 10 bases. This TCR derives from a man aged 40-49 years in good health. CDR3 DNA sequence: TGTGCCAGCAGCGGGACTAGCGTCGCCGGGGAGCTGTTTTTT. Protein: CASSGTSVAGELFF.